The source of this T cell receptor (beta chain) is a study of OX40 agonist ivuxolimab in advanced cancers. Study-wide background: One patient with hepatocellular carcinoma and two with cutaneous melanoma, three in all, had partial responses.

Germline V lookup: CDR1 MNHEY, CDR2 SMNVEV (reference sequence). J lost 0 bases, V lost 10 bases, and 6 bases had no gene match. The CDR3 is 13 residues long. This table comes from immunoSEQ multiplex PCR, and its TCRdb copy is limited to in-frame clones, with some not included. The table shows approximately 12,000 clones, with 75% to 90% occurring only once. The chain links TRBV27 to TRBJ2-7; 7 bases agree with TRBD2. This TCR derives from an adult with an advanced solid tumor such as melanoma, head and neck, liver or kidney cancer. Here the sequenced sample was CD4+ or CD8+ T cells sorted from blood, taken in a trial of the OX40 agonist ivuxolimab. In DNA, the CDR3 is TGTGCCACCACCGGACTAGGCTCCTACGAGCAGTACTTC. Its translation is CATTGLGSYEQYF.